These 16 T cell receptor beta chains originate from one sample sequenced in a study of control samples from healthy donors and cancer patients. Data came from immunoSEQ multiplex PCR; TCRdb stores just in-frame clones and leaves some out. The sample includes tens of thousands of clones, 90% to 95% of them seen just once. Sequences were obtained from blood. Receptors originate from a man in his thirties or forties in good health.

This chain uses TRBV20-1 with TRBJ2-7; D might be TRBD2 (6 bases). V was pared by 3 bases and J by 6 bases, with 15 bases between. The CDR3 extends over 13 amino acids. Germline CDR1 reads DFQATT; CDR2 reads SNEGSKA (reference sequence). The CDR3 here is CSASGGAWVEQYF. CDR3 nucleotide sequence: TGCAGTGCTAGTGGCGGGGCTTGGGTCGAGCAGTACTTC.

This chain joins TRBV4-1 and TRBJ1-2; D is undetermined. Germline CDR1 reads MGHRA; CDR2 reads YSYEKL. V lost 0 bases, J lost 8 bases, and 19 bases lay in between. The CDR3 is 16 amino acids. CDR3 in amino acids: CASSQDVRGTFFGYTF. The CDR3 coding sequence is TGCGCCAGCAGCCAAGACGTACGGGGAACTTTCTTCGGCTACACCTTC.

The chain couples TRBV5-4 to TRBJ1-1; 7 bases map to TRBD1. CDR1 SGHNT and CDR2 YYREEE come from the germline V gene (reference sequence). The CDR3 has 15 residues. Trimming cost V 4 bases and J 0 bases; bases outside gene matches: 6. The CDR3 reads CASSPSTGMNTEAFF. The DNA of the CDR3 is TGTGCCAGCAGCCCTTCGACAGGGATGAACACTGAAGCTTTCTTT.

The DNA for the CDR3 is TGTGCCAGCAGCGTAGCCGGGACACCTACTGCGGAAAACATTCAGTACTTC. Translated: CASSVAGTPTAENIQYF. The V call is TRBV9, the J call TRBJ2-4; D might be TRBD1 (6 bases). CDR3 length: 17 residues. The V gene lost 0 bases and the J gene lost 5 bases, with 18 bases spanning the gap. The V gene's germline CDR1 is SGDLS and CDR2 YYNGEE.

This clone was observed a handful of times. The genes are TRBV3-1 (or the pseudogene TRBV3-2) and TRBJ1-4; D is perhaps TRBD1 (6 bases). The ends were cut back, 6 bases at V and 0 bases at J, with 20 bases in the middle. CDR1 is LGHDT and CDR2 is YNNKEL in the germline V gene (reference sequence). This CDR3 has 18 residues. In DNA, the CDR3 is TGTGCCAGCAGTCCCCGGGGAACAGGGCGAACAACTAATGAAAAACTGTTTTTT. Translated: CASSPRGTGRTTNEKLFF.

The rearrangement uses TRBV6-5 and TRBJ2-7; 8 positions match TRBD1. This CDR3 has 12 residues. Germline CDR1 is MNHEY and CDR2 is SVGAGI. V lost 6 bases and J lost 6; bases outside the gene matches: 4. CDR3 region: CASSIRGREQYF. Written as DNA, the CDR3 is TGTGCCAGCAGCATCAGGGGGCGCGAGCAGTACTTC.

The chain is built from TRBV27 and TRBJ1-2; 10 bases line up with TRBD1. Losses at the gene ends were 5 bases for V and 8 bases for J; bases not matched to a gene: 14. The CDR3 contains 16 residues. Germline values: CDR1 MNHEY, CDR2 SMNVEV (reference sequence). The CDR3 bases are TGTGCCAGCAGTCCTGGCCTTTCCGGGACAGGGGACGGCTACACCTTC. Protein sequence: CASSPGLSGTGDGYTF.

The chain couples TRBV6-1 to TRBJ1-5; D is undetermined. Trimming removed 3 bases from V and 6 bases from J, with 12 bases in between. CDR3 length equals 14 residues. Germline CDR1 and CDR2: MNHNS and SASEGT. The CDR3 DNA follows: TGTGCCAGCAGTGAGGGTTCGGGTTTTCAGCCCCAGCATTTT. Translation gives CASSEGSGFQPQHF.

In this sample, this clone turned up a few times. In nucleotides, the CDR3 is TGTGCCAGCAGCTTAGACGCGTTGGGGGGCTACGAGCAGTACTTC. Its translation: CASSLDALGGYEQYF. The chain combines TRBV7-9 with TRBJ2-7, with a weak D call TRBD2 (6 bases). Germline-derived CDR1 and CDR2 are SEHNR and FQNEAQ (reference sequence). Trimming cost V 1 base and J 3 bases, with 13 bases left between them. The CDR3 spans 15 residues.

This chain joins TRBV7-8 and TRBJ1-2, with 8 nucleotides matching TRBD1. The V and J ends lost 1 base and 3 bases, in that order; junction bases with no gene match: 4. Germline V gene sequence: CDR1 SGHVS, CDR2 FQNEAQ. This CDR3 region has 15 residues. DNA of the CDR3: TGTGCCAGCAGCTTAGTAGGGGACAGGCACTATGGCTACACCTTC. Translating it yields CASSLVGDRHYGYTF.

CDR3 amino acids: CASSHVAGGLRGYEQYF. CDR3 nucleotides: TGTGCCAGCAGCCATGTAGCGGGAGGGCTTAGGGGGTACGAGCAGTACTTC. The chain recombines TRBV3-1 (or the pseudogene TRBV3-2) with TRBJ2-7, with TRBD2 identical over 11 bases. J gave up 4 bases and V 3 bases, and 11 bases lay outside the gene matches. The germline V gene encodes CDR1 LGHDT and CDR2 YNNKEL (reference sequence). The CDR3 has 17 amino acids.

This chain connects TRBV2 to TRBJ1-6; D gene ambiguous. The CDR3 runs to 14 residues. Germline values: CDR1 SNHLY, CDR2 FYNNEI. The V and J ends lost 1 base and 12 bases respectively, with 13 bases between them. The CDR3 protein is CASSEGGREQPLHF. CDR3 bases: TGTGCCAGCAGTGAAGGAGGGAGGGAACAACCCCTCCACTTT.

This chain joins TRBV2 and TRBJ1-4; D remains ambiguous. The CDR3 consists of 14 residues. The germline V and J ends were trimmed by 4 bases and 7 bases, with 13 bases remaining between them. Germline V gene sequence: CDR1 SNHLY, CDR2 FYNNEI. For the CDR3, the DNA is TGTGCCAGCAGTGCAGAGGGATCGGGTGAAAAACTGTTTTTT. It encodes CASSAEGSGEKLFF.

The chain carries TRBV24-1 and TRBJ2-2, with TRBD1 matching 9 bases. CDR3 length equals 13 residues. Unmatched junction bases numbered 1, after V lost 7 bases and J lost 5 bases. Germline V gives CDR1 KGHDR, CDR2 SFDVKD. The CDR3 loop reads CATRGTGTGELFF. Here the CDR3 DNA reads TGTGCCACCAGGGGGACAGGGACCGGGGAGCTGTTTTTT.

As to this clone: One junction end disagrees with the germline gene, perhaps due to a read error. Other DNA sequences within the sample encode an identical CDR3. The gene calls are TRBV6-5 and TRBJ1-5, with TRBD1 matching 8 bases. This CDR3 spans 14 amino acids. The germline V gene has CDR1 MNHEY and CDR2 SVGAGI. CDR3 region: CASKSGQDVQPQHF. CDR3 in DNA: TGTGCCAGCAAATCGGGACAGGATGTTCAGCCTCAGCATTTT.

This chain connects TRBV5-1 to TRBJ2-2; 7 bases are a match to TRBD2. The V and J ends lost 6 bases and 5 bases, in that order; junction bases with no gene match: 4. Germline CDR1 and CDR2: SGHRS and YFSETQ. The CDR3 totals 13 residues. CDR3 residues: CASKASGTGELFF. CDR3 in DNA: TGCGCCAGCAAAGCTAGCGGTACCGGGGAGCTGTTTTTT.